The next 2 T cell receptor beta chains were all read from a single sample in a study of control samples from healthy donors and cancer patients. Assay used: immunoSEQ multiplex PCR; TCRdb lists only in-frame clones, some missing. Of over 80,000 clones in the sample, 82% were seen once. Sequenced sample: blood. The receptors come from a man aged 55 to 70 in good health.

The chain uses TRBV7-9 and TRBJ2-1; the D is unclear. The V gene's germline CDR1 is SEHNR and CDR2 FQNEAQ (reference sequence). The CDR3 has 12 amino acids. V was trimmed by 1 base and J by 6 bases, leaving 4 bases between them. CDR3 DNA: TGTGCCAGCAGCTTAGGGACCAATGAGCAGTTCTTC. Translating gives CASSLGTNEQFF.

This clone was seen just once. The rearrangement uses TRBV7-9 and TRBJ2-5, with a possible D match to TRBD1 (6 bases). Germline assignment: CDR1 SEHNR and CDR2 FQNEAQ (reference sequence). The V and J ends lost 5 bases and 4 bases respectively, with 17 bases between them. The CDR3 runs 15 residues. CDR3 sequence reads: CASSPRQEPGETQYF. The CDR3 bases are TGTGCCAGCAGCCCCCGACAGGAACCCGGAGAGACCCAGTACTTC.